The clone carrying this TCR beta chain showed up just a few times. The antigen is unknown. The source of the sample is a study of T cell repertoires in cytomegalovirus infection. Study-wide background: Public TCR beta signatures provided an indication of both CMV infection and a matching HLA type.

Study results and limitations: Across the ex vivo response, the dominant clonotypes were HLA-C-restricted CMV-specific TCR beta clonotypes.

CDR1 and CDR2 from the germline V gene are SGDLS and YYNGEE. J lost 5 bases, V lost 0 bases, and 7 bases had no gene match. The CDR3 sequence is 16 residues long. TCRdb used MiXCR to reprocess the reads, holding one entry per CDR3 protein. The data contain fewer than 1,000,000 distinct CDR3 sequences, about 33% of them singletons. The sequence was collected from a human donor in good health (CMV status not recorded). Some clones in this sample may be carry-over from other donors' samples. The input for sequencing was cultured CD8+ T cells from PBMCs, taken from culture after CMV antigen stimulation. The chain carries TRBV9 and TRBJ2-1; 8 nucleotides line up with TRBD2. The CDR3 region is CASSVGNWRGDNEQFF. The CDR3 region has the DNA TGTGCCAGCAGCGTAGGGAATTGGCGGGGGGACAATGAGCAGTTCTTC.